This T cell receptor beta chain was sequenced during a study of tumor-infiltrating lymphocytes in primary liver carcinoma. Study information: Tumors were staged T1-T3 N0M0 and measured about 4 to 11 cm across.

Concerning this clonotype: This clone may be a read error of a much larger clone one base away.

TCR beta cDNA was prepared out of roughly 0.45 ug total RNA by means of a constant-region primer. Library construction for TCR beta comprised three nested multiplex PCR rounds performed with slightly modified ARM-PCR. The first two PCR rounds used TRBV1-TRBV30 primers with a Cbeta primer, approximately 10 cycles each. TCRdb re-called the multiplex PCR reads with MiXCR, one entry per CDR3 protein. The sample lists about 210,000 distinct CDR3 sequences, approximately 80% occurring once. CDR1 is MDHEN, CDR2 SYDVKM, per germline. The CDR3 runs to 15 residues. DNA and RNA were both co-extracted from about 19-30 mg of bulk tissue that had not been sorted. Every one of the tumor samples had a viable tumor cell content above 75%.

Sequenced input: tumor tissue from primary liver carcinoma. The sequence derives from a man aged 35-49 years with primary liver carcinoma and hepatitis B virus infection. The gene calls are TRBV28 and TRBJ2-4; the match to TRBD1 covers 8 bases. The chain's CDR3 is CGSSSQGAGKNIQYF. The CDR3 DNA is TGTGGCAGCAGTTCTCAGGGGGCGGGAAAAAACATTCAGTACTTC.